This paragraph covers one T cell receptor beta chain sequence. The CDR3 consists of 16 residues. The V gene lost 1 base and the J gene lost 4 bases, with 14 bases spanning the gap. Germline-derived CDR1 and CDR2 are MNHNS and SASEGT. These data come from a study of T cell changes during pregnancy in multiple sclerosis. Assay: immunoSEQ multiplex PCR; the TCRdb copy retains only in-frame clones and omits some. This repertoire shows approximately 100,000 clones, roughly 94% found once; its top ten account for roughly 2.1%. This receptor was identified in a female donor in good health, enrolled as a control in a pregnancy study. The V call is TRBV6-1, the J call TRBJ1-3; possibly TRBD1 for D (5 bases). Source: peripheral blood, taken after pregnancy. The CDR3 nucleotides are TGTGCCAGCAGTGAAGGATCGGGGGTGGGCGGAAACACCATATATTTT. Its protein is CASSEGSGVGGNTIYF.